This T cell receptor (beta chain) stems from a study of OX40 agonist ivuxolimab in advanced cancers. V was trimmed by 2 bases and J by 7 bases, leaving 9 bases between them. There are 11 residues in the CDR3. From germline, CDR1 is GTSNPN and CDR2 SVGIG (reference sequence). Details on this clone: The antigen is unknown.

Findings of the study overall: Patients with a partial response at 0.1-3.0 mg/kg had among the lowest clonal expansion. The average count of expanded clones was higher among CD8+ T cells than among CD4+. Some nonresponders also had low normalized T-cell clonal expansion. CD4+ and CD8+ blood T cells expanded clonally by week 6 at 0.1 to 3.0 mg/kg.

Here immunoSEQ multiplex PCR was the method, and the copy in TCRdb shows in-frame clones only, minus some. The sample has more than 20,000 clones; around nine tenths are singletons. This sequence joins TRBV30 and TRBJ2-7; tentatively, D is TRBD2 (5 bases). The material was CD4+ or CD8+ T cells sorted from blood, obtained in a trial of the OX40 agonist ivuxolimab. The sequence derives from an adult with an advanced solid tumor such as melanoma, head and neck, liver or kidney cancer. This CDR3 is CAWSMAGEQYF. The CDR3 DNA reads TGTGCCTGGAGTATGGCGGGTGAGCAGTACTTC.